A selection of T cell receptor beta chains follows, all from one sample in a study of neurological immune-mediated disorders. A single record per CDR3 protein comes from TCRdb applying MiXCR to the 5' RACE reads. The sample lists over 35,000 distinct CDR3 sequences; about 2.3% were seen once. The specimen was PBMCs. The origin of the receptors is a man between 45 and 60 years old with multiple sclerosis. Each CDR3 is given with its conserved first and last residue. D genes are given only for firm matches. Rows may omit the clone size; those that give it use once, few, many or a size class.

J gene: TRBJ1-2
D gene: .
clone size: .
V gene: TRBV6-4
CDR3 protein: CASSDSVSGYGYTF
CDR3 DNA: TGTGCCAGCAGTGACTCGGTTTCAGGCTATGGCTACACCTTC

J gene: TRBJ2-2
D gene: TRBD2
clone size: many
V gene: TRBV6-5
CDR3 protein: CASSQLTSGGGELFF
CDR3 DNA: TGTGCCAGCAGCCAACTGACTAGCGGGGGCGGGGAGCTGTTTTTT

J gene: TRBJ1-3
D gene: .
clone size: many
V gene: TRBV4-1
CDR3 protein: CASSQTTLRGAGNTIYF
CDR3 DNA: TGCGCCAGCAGCCAAACGACTCTTCGGGGGGCTGGAAACACCATATATTTT

J gene: TRBJ2-3
D gene: TRBD2
clone size: many
V gene: TRBV5-1
CDR3 protein: CASSQLAGGLPNTQYF
CDR3 DNA: TGCGCCAGCAGCCAACTAGCGGGGGGCCTGCCGAATACGCAGTATTTT

J gene: TRBJ2-5
D gene: TRBD2
clone size: many
V gene: TRBV20-1
CDR3 protein: CSAPQSGIDWDQYF
CDR3 DNA: TGCAGTGCCCCCCAGAGCGGGATCGATTGGGACCAGTACTTC

J gene: TRBJ1-3
D gene: .
clone size: many
V gene: TRBV4-1
CDR3 protein: CASSQVIFSGNTIYF
CDR3 DNA: TGCGCCAGCAGCCAAGTCATTTTCTCTGGAAACACCATATATTTT

J gene: TRBJ1-1
D gene: .
clone size: many
V gene: TRBV5-1
CDR3 protein: CASSLAREGTEAFF
CDR3 DNA: TGCGCCAGCAGCTTGGCCAGGGAAGGGACTGAAGCTTTCTTT

J gene: TRBJ2-6
D gene: TRBD2
clone size: many
V gene: TRBV3-1
CDR3 protein: CASSYPGLAGGPGANVLTF
CDR3 DNA: TGTGCCAGCAGCTACCCGGGACTAGCGGGGGGGCCTGGGGCCAACGTCCTGACTTTC

J gene: TRBJ2-1
D gene: .
clone size: many
V gene: TRBV5-6
CDR3 protein: CASSGGTADYNEQFF
CDR3 DNA: TGTGCCAGCAGCGGAGGGACAGCCGACTACAATGAGCAGTTCTTC

J gene: TRBJ2-5
D gene: TRBD1
clone size: many
V gene: TRBV20-1
CDR3 protein: CSAETGKETQYF
CDR3 DNA: TGCAGTGCTGAGACAGGGAAAGAGACCCAGTACTTC

J gene: TRBJ1-1
D gene: .
clone size: many
V gene: TRBV3-1
CDR3 protein: CASSQIGGTEAFF
CDR3 DNA: TGTGCCAGCAGCCAAATCGGGGGCACTGAAGCTTTCTTT

J gene: TRBJ1-1
D gene: .
clone size: many
V gene: TRBV5-1
CDR3 protein: CASSLPFDRTEAFF
CDR3 DNA: TGCGCCAGCAGCTTGCCCTTCGACAGAACTGAAGCTTTCTTT

J gene: TRBJ1-1
D gene: .
clone size: many
V gene: TRBV27
CDR3 protein: CASSYVSGTEAFF
CDR3 DNA: TGTGCCAGCAGTTACGTCTCAGGTACTGAAGCTTTCTTT

J gene: TRBJ1-1
D gene: .
clone size: .
V gene: TRBV12-2
CDR3 protein: CASRARGLVENTEAFF
CDR3 DNA: TGTGCAAGTCGCGCGCGGGGCCTAGTAGAGAACACTGAAGCTTTCTTT

J gene: TRBJ2-1
D gene: .
clone size: few
V gene: TRBV7-2
CDR3 protein: CASSSYTRDNEQFF
CDR3 DNA: TGTGCCAGCAGCTCGTACACTCGGGACAATGAGCAGTTCTTC

J gene: TRBJ2-5
D gene: .
clone size: many
V gene: TRBV7-8
CDR3 protein: CASSPQGGETQYF
CDR3 DNA: TGTGCCAGCAGCCCCCAGGGCGGAGAGACCCAGTACTTC

J gene: TRBJ2-7
D gene: TRBD1
clone size: few
V gene: TRBV6-4
CDR3 protein: CASSERGPSKYEQYF
CDR3 DNA: TGTGCCAGCAGTGAAAGGGGGCCCTCCAAATACGAGCAGTACTTC

J gene: TRBJ2-7
D gene: TRBD1
clone size: many
V gene: TRBV25-1
CDR3 protein: CASSELGQGYEQYF
CDR3 DNA: TGTGCCAGCAGTGAATTGGGACAGGGCTACGAGCAGTACTTC

J gene: TRBJ2-7
D gene: .
clone size: many
V gene: TRBV5-1
CDR3 protein: CASTPQDGYEQYF
CDR3 DNA: TGCGCCAGCACCCCCCAAGACGGCTACGAGCAGTACTTC

J gene: TRBJ1-1
D gene: TRBD1
clone size: many
V gene: TRBV10-3
CDR3 protein: CAISDRGQGNTEAFF
CDR3 DNA: TGTGCCATCAGTGATCGTGGACAGGGGAACACTGAAGCTTTCTTT

J gene: TRBJ2-1
D gene: TRBD2
clone size: many
V gene: TRBV7-2
CDR3 protein: CASSHGTSGAGEQFF
CDR3 DNA: TGTGCCAGCAGCCACGGGACTAGCGGGGCGGGTGAGCAGTTCTTC

J gene: TRBJ2-7
D gene: TRBD2
clone size: many
V gene: TRBV28
CDR3 protein: CASSLGRGTLREQYF
CDR3 DNA: TGTGCCAGCAGTTTAGGGCGGGGGACCCTTCGCGAGCAGTACTTC